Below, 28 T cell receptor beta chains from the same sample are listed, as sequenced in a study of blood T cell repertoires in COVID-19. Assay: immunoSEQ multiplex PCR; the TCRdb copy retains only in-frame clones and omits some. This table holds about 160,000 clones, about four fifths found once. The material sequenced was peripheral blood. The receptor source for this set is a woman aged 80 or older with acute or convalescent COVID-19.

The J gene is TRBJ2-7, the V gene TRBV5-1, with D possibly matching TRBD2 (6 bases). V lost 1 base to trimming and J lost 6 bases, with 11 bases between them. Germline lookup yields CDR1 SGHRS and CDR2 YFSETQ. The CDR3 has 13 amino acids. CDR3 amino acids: CASSLTLAREQYF. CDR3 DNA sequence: TGCGCCAGCAGCTTGACACTAGCTCGCGAGCAGTACTTC.

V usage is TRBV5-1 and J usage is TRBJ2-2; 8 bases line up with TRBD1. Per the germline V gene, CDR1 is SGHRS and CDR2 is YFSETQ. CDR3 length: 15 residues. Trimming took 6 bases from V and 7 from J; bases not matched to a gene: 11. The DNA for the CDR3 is TGCGCCAGCACCCCAGACAGGGGAGGTGGCGGGGAGCTGTTTTTT. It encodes CASTPDRGGGGELFF.

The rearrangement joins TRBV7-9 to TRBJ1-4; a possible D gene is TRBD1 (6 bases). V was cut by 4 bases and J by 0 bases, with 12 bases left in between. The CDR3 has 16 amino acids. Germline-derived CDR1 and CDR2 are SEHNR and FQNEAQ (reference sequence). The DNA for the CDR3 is TGTGCCAGCAGCTCACGGACAGTAACAACTAATGAAAAACTGTTTTTT. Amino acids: CASSSRTVTTNEKLFF. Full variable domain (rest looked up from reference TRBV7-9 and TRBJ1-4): DTGVSQNPRHKITKRGQNVTFRCDPISEHNRLYWYRQTLGQGPEFLTYFQNEAQLEKSRLLSDRFSAERPKGSFSTLEIQRTEQGDSAMYLCASSSRTVTTNEKLFFGSGTQLSVL.

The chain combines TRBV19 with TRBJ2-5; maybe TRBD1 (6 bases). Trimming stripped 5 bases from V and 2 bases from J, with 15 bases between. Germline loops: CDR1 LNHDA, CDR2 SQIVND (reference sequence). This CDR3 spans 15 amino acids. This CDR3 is CASSSRQVDQETQYF. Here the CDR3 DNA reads TGTGCCAGTAGTTCGCGACAGGTGGATCAAGAGACCCAGTACTTC.

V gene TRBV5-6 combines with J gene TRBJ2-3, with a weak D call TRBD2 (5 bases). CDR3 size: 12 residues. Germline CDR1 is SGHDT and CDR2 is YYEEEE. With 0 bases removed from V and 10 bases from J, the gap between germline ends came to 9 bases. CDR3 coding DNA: TGTGCCAGCAGCTTGGCCGGGAAAGCGCAGTATTTT. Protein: CASSLAGKAQYF.

CDR3 loop: CASSYFGTAINTEAFF. The DNA of the CDR3 is TGTGCCAGCAGTTACTTCGGGACAGCTATTAACACTGAAGCTTTCTTT. The chain uses TRBV6-5 and TRBJ1-1; the match to TRBD1 covers 7 bases. CDR1 and CDR2 from the germline V gene are MNHEY and SVGAGI. V lost 1 base to trimming and J lost 2 bases; unmatched junction nucleotides: 7. CDR3 size: 16 residues.

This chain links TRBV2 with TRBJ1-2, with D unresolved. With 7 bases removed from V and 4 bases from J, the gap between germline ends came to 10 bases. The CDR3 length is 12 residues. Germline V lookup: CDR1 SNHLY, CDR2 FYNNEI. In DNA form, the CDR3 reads TGTGCCAGCAATCCAGGACTCTATGGCTACACCTTC. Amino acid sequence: CASNPGLYGYTF.

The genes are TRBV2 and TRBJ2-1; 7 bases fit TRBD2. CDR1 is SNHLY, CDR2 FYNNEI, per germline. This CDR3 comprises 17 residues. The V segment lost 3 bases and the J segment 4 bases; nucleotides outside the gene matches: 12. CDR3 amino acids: CASSDVPSGILYNEQFF. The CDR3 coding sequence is TGTGCCAGCAGTGATGTGCCCAGCGGGATCTTATACAATGAGCAGTTCTTC. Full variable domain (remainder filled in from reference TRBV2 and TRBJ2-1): EPEVTQTPSHQVTQMGQEVILRCVPISNHLYFYWYRQILGQKVEFLVSFYNNEISEKSEIFDDQFSVERPDGSNFTLKIRSTKLEDSAMYFCASSDVPSGILYNEQFFGPGTRLTVL.

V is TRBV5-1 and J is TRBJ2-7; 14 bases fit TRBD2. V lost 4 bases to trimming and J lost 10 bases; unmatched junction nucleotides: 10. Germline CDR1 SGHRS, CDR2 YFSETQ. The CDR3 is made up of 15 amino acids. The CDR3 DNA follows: TGCGCCAGCAGCGCCCAGGGACTAGCGGGAGTAGATCAGTACTTC. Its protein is CASSAQGLAGVDQYF.

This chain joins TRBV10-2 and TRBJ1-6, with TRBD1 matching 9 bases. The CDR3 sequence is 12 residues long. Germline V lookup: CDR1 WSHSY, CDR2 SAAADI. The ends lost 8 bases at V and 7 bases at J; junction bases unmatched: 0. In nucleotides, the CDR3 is TGCGCCAGCGGGACAGGGAATTCACCCCTCCACTTT. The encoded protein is CASGTGNSPLHF.

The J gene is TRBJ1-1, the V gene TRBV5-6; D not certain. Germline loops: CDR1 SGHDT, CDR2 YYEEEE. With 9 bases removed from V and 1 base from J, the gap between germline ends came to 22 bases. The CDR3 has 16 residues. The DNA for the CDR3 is TGTGCCACTTCTTTACTTGGAGAAGAGGGGAACACTGAAGCTTTCTTT. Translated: CATSLLGEEGNTEAFF. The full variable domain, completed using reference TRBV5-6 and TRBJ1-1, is DAGVTQSPTHLIKTRGQQVTLRCSPKSGHDTVSWYQQALGQGPQFIFQYYEEEERQRGNFPDRFSGHQFPNYSSELNVNALLLGDSALYLCATSLLGEEGNTEAFFGQGTRLTVV.

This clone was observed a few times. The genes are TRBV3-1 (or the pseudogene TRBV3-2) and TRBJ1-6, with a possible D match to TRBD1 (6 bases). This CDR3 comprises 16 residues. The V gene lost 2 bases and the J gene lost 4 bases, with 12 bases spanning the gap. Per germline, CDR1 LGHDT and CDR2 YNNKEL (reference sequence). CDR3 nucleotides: TGTGCCAGCAGCCAATCGTGGACAGCTTATAATTCACCCCTCCACTTT. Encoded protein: CASSQSWTAYNSPLHF.

The CDR3 bases are TGCAGCGTTGAAGGACAGCGAATGGGGCGCGATGAGCAGTTCTTC. Translation: CSVEGQRMGRDEQFF. V gene TRBV29-1 combines with J gene TRBJ2-1; possibly TRBD1 for D (5 bases). CDR1 is SQVTM, CDR2 ANQGSEA, per germline. This CDR3 spans 15 amino acids. Trimming took off 1 base at V and 8 bases at J, with 18 bases between the two ends.

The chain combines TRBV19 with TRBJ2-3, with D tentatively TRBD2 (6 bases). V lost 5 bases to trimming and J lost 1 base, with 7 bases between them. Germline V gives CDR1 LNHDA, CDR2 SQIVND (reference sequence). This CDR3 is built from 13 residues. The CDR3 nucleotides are TGTGCCAGTAGTCCTAGCGGCACAGATACGCAGTATTTT. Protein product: CASSPSGTDTQYF.

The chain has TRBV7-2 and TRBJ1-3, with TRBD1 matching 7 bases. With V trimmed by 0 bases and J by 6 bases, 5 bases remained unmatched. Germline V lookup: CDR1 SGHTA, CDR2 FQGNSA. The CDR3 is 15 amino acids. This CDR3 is CASSLAGGGENTIYF. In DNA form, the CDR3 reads TGTGCCAGCAGCTTAGCAGGGGGCGGTGAAAACACCATATATTTT.

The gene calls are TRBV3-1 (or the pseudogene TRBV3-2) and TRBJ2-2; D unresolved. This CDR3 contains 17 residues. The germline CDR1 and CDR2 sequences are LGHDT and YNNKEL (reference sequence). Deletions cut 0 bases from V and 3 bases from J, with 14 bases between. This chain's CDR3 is CASSQESRSLDTGELFF. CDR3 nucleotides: TGTGCCAGCAGCCAAGAGAGCCGAAGTCTAGACACCGGGGAGCTGTTTTTT.

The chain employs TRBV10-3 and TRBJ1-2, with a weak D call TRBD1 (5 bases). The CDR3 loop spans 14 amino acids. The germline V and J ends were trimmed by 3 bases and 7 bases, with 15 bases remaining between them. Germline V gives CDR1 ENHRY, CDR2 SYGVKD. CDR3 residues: CAISDTTDPGGYTF. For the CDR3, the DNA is TGTGCCATCAGTGATACGACAGATCCGGGTGGCTACACCTTC.

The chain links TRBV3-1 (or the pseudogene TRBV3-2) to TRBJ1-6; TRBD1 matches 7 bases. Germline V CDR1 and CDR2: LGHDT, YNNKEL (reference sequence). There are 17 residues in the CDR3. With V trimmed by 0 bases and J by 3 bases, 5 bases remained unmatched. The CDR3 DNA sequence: TGTGCCAGCAGCCAAGATGTCGGGACAGACTATAATTCACCCCTCCACTTT. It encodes CASSQDVGTDYNSPLHF.

The CDR3 DNA reads as TGTGCCAGTAGCGAACAAAACTCTGGAAACACCATATATTTT. Translation gives CASSEQNSGNTIYF. The rearrangement joins TRBV19 to TRBJ1-3; D gene uncertain. The CDR3 spans 14 residues. With 6 bases removed from V and 0 bases from J, the gap between germline ends came to 9 bases. Germline assignment: CDR1 LNHDA and CDR2 SQIVND (reference sequence).

CDR3 nucleotide sequence: TGTGCCAGCAGCCGTGACAGGCAGAACACTGAAGCTTTCTTT. The encoded protein is CASSRDRQNTEAFF. The J gene is TRBJ1-1, the V gene TRBV7-9, with D maybe TRBD1 (6 bases). The germline V gene encodes CDR1 SEHNR and CDR2 FQNEAQ (reference sequence). The CDR3 sequence is 14 residues long. Trimming took 5 bases from V and 1 from J, leaving 11 bases between them.

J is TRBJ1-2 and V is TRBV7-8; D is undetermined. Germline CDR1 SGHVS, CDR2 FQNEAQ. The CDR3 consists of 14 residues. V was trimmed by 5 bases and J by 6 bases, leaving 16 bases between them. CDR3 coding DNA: TGTGCCAGCAGCCATGGGCCCGTGGGTAATGGCTACACCTTC. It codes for CASSHGPVGNGYTF.

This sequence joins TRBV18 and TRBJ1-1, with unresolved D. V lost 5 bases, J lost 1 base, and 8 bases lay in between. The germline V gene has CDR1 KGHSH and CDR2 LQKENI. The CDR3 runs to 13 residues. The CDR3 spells CASSNDKNTEAFF. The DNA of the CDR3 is TGTGCCAGCTCAAACGACAAGAACACTGAAGCTTTCTTT.

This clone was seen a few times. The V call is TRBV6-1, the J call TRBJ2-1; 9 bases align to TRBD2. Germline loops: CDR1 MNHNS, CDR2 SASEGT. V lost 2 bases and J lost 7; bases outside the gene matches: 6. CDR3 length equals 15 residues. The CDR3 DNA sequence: TGTGCCAGCAGTGAAATAGCGGGAGTTGGAAATGAGCAGTTCTTC. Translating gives CASSEIAGVGNEQFF.

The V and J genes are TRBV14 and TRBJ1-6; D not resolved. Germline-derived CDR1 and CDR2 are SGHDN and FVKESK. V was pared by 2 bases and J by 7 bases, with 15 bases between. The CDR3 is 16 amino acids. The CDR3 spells CASSQLQSPRNSPLHF. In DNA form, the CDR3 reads TGTGCCAGCAGCCAACTGCAGTCACCACGAAATTCACCCCTCCACTTT.

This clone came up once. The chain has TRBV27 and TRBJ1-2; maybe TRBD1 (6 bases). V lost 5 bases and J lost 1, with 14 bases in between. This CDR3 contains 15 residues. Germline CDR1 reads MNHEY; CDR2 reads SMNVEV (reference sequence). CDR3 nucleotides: TGTGCCAGCAGTCCATCGACAGGTTATAACTATGGCTACACCTTC. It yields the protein CASSPSTGYNYGYTF.

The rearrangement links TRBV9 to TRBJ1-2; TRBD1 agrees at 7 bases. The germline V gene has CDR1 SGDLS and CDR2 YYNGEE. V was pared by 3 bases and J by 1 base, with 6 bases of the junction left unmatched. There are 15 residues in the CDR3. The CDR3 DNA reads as TGTGCCAGCAGCGCCGGGGACAGATTTAACTATGGCTACACCTTC. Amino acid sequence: CASSAGDRFNYGYTF. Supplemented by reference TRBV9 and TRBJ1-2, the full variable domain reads DSGVTQTPKHLITATGQRVTLRCSPRSGDLSVYWYQQSLDQGLQFLIQYYNGEERAKGNILERFSAQQFPDLHSELNLSSLELGDSALYFCASSAGDRFNYGYTFGSGTRLTVV.

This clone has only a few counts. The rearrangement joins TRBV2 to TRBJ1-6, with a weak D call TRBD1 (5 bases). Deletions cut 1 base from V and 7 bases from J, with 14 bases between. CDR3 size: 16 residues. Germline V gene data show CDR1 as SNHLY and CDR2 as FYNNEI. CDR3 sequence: CASSEVGGNANSPLHF. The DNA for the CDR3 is TGTGCCAGCAGTGAAGTGGGGGGGAATGCCAATTCACCCCTCCACTTT.

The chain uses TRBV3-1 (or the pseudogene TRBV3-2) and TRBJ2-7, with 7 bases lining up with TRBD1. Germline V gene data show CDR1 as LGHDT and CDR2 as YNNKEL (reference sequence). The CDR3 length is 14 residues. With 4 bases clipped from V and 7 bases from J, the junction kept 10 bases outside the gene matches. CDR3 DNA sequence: TGTGCCAGCAGCCCGAGGGACAGACTGGGGGAGCAGTACTTC. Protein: CASSPRDRLGEQYF.